This T cell receptor (beta chain) came from a study of T cell repertoires in cytomegalovirus infection. Overall study context: Recently described HLA-C-restricted plus well-studied HLA-B-restricted CMV epitopes were used. An indication of both CMV infection and matching HLA type came from public TCR beta signatures.

Using its own MiXCR run on the reads, TCRdb lists one record per CDR3 protein. The sample lists 80,000 or so distinct CDR3 sequences; about 24% were seen once. Regarding the study as a whole: Across the ex vivo response, the dominant clonotypes were HLA-C-restricted CMV-specific TCR beta clonotypes.

A few counts support this clonotype. The antigen is undetermined. The sequencing used CD8+ T cells from cultured PBMCs, collected from culture after CMV antigen stimulation. The receptor was derived from a human donor in good health (CMV status not recorded). Some clones in this sample may be carry-over from other donors' samples.

The CDR3 protein is CSARDRIYSNQPQHF. CDR3 DNA sequence: TGCAGTGCTAGAGATCGCATTTATAGCAATCAGCCCCAGCATTTT. The genes are TRBV20-1 and TRBJ1-5; no firm D call. The germline V and J ends were trimmed by 0 bases and 0 bases, with 9 bases remaining between them. This CDR3 is 15 amino acids long. CDR1 is DFQATT, CDR2 SNEGSKA, per germline (reference sequence).